Below are 24 T cell receptor beta chains sequenced from a single sample in a study of long-term antiretroviral therapy in people with HIV. With survey level as its setting, the immunoSEQ assay was v3.0. Profiling relied on immunoSEQ multiplex PCR, and the TCRdb table lists in-frame clones only, not all of them. The sample holds 15,000 to 25,000 clones, about nine tenths seen once. The sample consisted of unsorted PBMCs, taken 4.4 years before starting antiretroviral therapy. The receptors stem from a woman aged 30 to 39 with HIV.

The V call is TRBV30, the J call TRBJ2-2, with a tentative D call TRBD1 (6 bases). Germline CDR1 and CDR2: GTSNPN and SVGIG (reference sequence). The CDR3 is made up of 14 amino acids. The V end lost 1 base, the J end lost 6 bases, and 12 bases lay between the germline ends. CDR3 amino acids: CAWSEGRGAGELFF. The CDR3 region has the DNA TGTGCCTGGAGTGAGGGCAGGGGAGCCGGGGAGCTGTTTTTT.

This clone showed up just once. This chain joins TRBV9 and TRBJ2-3; D unclear. V gave up 6 bases and J gave up 4 bases, with 12 bases separating them. Germline-derived CDR1 and CDR2 are SGDLS and YYNGEE. CDR3 size: 13 residues. The CDR3: CASTPPVADTQYF. CDR3 nucleotides: TGTGCCAGCACCCCCCCAGTGGCAGATACGCAGTATTTT.

The chain carries TRBV30 and TRBJ2-3, with TRBD2 matching over 11 bases. The CDR3 covers 14 residues. Germline assignment: CDR1 GTSNPN and CDR2 SVGIG (reference sequence). Germline trimming cut 3 bases from V and 10 bases from J; bases unmatched to any gene: 9. CDR3: CAWRVAGGPAAQYF. CDR3 sequence (DNA): TGTGCCTGGAGAGTAGCGGGGGGGCCAGCCGCGCAGTATTTT.

The chain uses TRBV4-2 and TRBJ1-3; D is undetermined. The CDR3 has 15 amino acids. CDR1 is LGHNA and CDR2 is YNFKEQ in the germline V gene. Trimming cost V 4 bases and J 0 bases, with 10 bases left between them. The CDR3 loop reads CASSPQQSSGNTIYF. Here the CDR3 DNA reads TGTGCCAGCAGCCCACAGCAGAGCTCTGGAAACACCATATATTTT.

V is TRBV27 and J is TRBJ2-7; D remains ambiguous. The CDR3 has 12 amino acids. Trimming shortened V by 10 bases and J by 5 bases, and 15 bases separated the two germline ends. In germline, CDR1 is MNHEY, CDR2 SMNVEV (reference sequence). The CDR3 DNA follows: TGTGCCACCTTGGACCCGCATCACGAGCAGTACTTC. This codes for CATLDPHHEQYF.

Concerning this clone itself: An end of the junction differs from the germline gene, which may be a read error. The rearrangement uses TRBV30 and TRBJ2-7, with D maybe TRBD2 (6 bases). This CDR3 has 11 residues. CDR1 and CDR2 from the germline V gene are GTSNPN and SVGIG (reference sequence). CDR3 nucleotide sequence: TGTGCCTGGAGTGTACGGGGGATTGCAGAATTC. Protein: CAWSVRGIAEF.

V gene TRBV4-3 combines with J gene TRBJ2-1; D ambiguous. Trimming shortened V by 4 bases and J by 0 bases, and 7 bases separated the two germline ends. This CDR3 contains 14 residues. CDR1 is LGHNA, CDR2 YSLEER, per germline. CDR3 DNA sequence: TGCGCCAGCAGCCCCGGAAGCTCCTACAATGAGCAGTTCTTC. Residues: CASSPGSSYNEQFF.

The chain uses TRBV19 and TRBJ1-4, with 8 bases lining up with TRBD1. CDR1 is LNHDA and CDR2 is SQIVND in the germline V gene (reference sequence). Trimming took 4 bases from V and 6 from J; bases not matched to a gene: 4. CDR3 length: 14 amino acids. The chain's CDR3 is CASSNPGQDEKLFF. The CDR3 nucleotides are TGTGCCAGTAGTAACCCGGGACAGGATGAAAAACTGTTTTTT.

Here the CDR3 reads CAWSVEGTRTVDDTF. The CDR3 DNA follows: TGTGCCTGGAGTGTAGAGGGAACCCGGACAGTCGATGACACCTTC. V is TRBV30 and J is TRBJ1-2, with D tentatively TRBD1 (6 bases). The CDR3 runs 15 residues. CDR1 is GTSNPN, CDR2 SVGIG, per germline (reference sequence). V lost 0 bases and J lost 12, with 23 bases in between. Full variable domain (remainder filled in from reference TRBV30 and TRBJ1-2): SQTIHQWPATLVQPVGSPLSLECTVEGTSNPNLYWYRQAAGRGLQLLFYSVGIGQISSEVPQNLSASRPQDRQFILSSKKLLLSDSGFYLCAWSVEGTRTVDDTFGSGTRLTVV.

This CDR3 is CASTVSGQGQAYEQYF. The CDR3 nucleotides are TGTGCCAGCACCGTCTCAGGACAGGGCCAAGCCTACGAGCAGTACTTC. The chain recombines TRBV5-6 with TRBJ2-7; 8 bases map to TRBD1. Germline CDR1 SGHDT, CDR2 YYEEEE. The CDR3 is 16 residues long. Trimming took 6 bases from V and 2 from J; bases not matched to a gene: 13.

The chain is built from TRBV5-8 and TRBJ1-2; D is perhaps TRBD1 (5 bases). The CDR3 runs to 15 residues. Germline V gene data show CDR1 as SGHTS and CDR2 as YDEGEE. V dropped 0 bases and J dropped 0 bases, with 9 bases sitting between them. For the CDR3, the DNA is TGTGCCAGCAGCTTGGGACAGAGAGCTAACTATGGCTACACCTTC. It is translated as CASSLGQRANYGYTF.

This chain connects TRBV6-1 to TRBJ1-1, with D unclear. Germline loops: CDR1 MNHNS, CDR2 SASEGT. V lost 5 bases and J 2 bases, leaving 15 bases between the germline ends. The CDR3 loop spans 15 amino acids. CDR3 sequence reads: CASSPLWTDNTEAFF. The CDR3 bases are TGTGCCAGCAGTCCACTGTGGACGGATAACACTGAAGCTTTCTTT.

The V call is TRBV10-3, the J call TRBJ2-1; D remains unclear. Germline V gene data show CDR1 as ENHRY and CDR2 as SYGVKD. The CDR3 consists of 12 residues. The V end lost 2 bases, the J end lost 10 bases, and 9 bases lay between the germline ends. The CDR3 here is CAISEEQGEQFF. DNA for the CDR3: TGTGCCATCAGTGAGGAACAAGGGGAGCAGTTCTTC.

The genes are TRBV5-6 and TRBJ2-4; maybe TRBD1 (7 bases). V lost 3 bases and J 4 bases, leaving 11 bases between the germline ends. Germline assignment: CDR1 SGHDT and CDR2 YYEEEE. The CDR3 loop spans 14 amino acids. CDR3 sequence reads: CASSSQGRKNIQYF. The DNA of the CDR3 is TGTGCCAGCAGCTCACAGGGGAGGAAAAACATTCAGTACTTC. The full variable domain, rest sourced from reference TRBV5-6 and TRBJ2-4, is DAGVTQSPTHLIKTRGQQVTLRCSPKSGHDTVSWYQQALGQGPQFIFQYYEEEERQRGNFPDRFSGHQFPNYSSELNVNALLLGDSALYLCASSSQGRKNIQYFGAGTRLSVL.

V usage is TRBV5-4 and J usage is TRBJ2-2; D possibly uses TRBD1 or TRBD2 (6 bases each). The CDR3 consists of 16 residues. In germline, CDR1 is SGHNT, CDR2 YYREEE (reference sequence). With 6 bases removed from V and 6 bases from J, the gap between germline ends came to 21 bases. CDR3 nucleotides: TGTGCCAGCACCAAACGGGGGCAGGGTGGGCCCGGGGAGCTGTTTTTT. Protein: CASTKRGQGGPGELFF.

The chain employs TRBV4-1 and TRBJ1-5; D is uncertain. From germline, CDR1 is MGHRA and CDR2 YSYEKL. This CDR3 region has 15 residues. Trimming took 1 base from V and 4 from J, leaving 11 bases between them. The CDR3 nucleotides are TGCGCCAGCAGCCAAGCGAATAACCGAAATCAGCCCCAGCATTTT. Its translation is CASSQANNRNQPQHF.

The chain links TRBV18 to TRBJ1-4, with 7 bases matching TRBD1. In germline, CDR1 is KGHSH, CDR2 LQKENI. The V gene end was trimmed by 3 bases and the J gene end by 4 bases; junction bases not matched to a gene: 8. The CDR3 runs to 16 residues. CDR3 sequence reads: CASSPASTGNNEKLFF. DNA of the CDR3: TGTGCCAGCTCACCTGCTTCGACAGGGAATAATGAAAAACTGTTTTTT.

V usage is TRBV5-1 and J usage is TRBJ2-1; D may be TRBD1 (6 bases). V was shortened by 0 bases and J by 10 bases, with 14 bases between the two germline ends. The CDR3 is 14 residues long. Germline V gene sequence: CDR1 SGHRS, CDR2 YFSETQ. CDR3 sequence reads: CASSLEQGKREQFF. The DNA for the CDR3 is TGCGCCAGCAGCTTGGAACAGGGAAAACGGGAGCAGTTCTTC.

V and J are TRBV5-6 and TRBJ2-3, with D possibly matching TRBD2 (5 bases). The CDR3 contains 19 residues. Between the trimmed V and J ends, which lost 3 bases and 3 bases, there was a span of 26 bases. Germline V gives CDR1 SGHDT, CDR2 YYEEEE. CDR3 loop: CASSSGGRGRDMRTDTQYF. In DNA form, the CDR3 reads TGTGCCAGCAGCTCGGGCGGTAGAGGGCGCGACATGAGGACAGATACGCAGTATTTT.

The chain carries TRBV10-3 and TRBJ1-5; a possible D gene is TRBD1 (5 bases). The CDR3 extends over 14 amino acids. The germline V and J ends were trimmed by 10 bases and 0 bases, with 13 bases remaining between them. Germline V gene lookup returns CDR1 ENHRY and CDR2 SYGVKD. CDR3 sequence reads: CATRAGGSNQPQHF. The CDR3 DNA reads TGTGCCACCCGTGCCGGGGGTAGCAATCAGCCCCAGCATTTT.

The chain carries TRBV5-4 and TRBJ1-1; 9 bases match TRBD1. Trimming at V came to 5 bases and at J to 6 bases, leaving 5 bases not matched to a gene. The germline V gene has CDR1 SGHNT and CDR2 YYREEE (reference sequence). The CDR3 covers 13 residues. This CDR3 is CASRLDRGAEAFF. CDR3 nucleotide sequence: TGTGCCAGCAGGCTAGACAGGGGGGCTGAAGCTTTCTTT.

This sequence joins TRBV15 and TRBJ2-1, with 11 nucleotides matching TRBD2. The CDR3 is 16 amino acids. Germline CDR1 and CDR2: LNHNV and YYDKDF (reference sequence). V shed 1 base, J shed 4 bases, and the junction held 3 bases outside the gene matches. CDR3 in amino acids: CATSRGTSGHYNEQFF. CDR3 sequence (DNA): TGTGCCACCAGCAGAGGGACTAGCGGGCATTACAATGAGCAGTTCTTC.

The gene calls are TRBV19 and TRBJ2-5; the D call may be TRBD1 or TRBD2 (5 bases each). Trimming removed 4 bases from V and 1 base from J, with 13 bases in between. CDR3 length: 15 amino acids. CDR1 and CDR2 (germline): LNHDA, SQIVND (reference sequence). The CDR3 DNA is TGTGCCAGTAGTACCAATCCCGGGACCCAAGAGACCCAGTACTTC. Protein sequence: CASSTNPGTQETQYF.

CDR3 region: CASSQDGQRYQPQHF. The CDR3 nucleotides are TGCGCCAGCAGCCAAGATGGTCAGCGCTATCAGCCCCAGCATTTT. V and J are TRBV4-3 and TRBJ1-5, with unresolved D. The germline V gene encodes CDR1 LGHNA and CDR2 YSLEER. The CDR3 runs to 15 residues. Trimming removed 0 bases from V and 5 bases from J, with 11 bases in between.